This TCR beta chain appears in the sequencing data of a study of blood T cell repertoires in COVID-19. Study context: PBMCs, B-cell-depleted T cells, or T cells provided the cDNA or gDNA that made up the material.

Under the authors' procedure: Using reference gene primer amplification, nucleated cell counts were estimated. TCRdb's copy holds only in-frame clones and misses some; the assay was immunoSEQ multiplex PCR. The V and J calls and clone size were taken over from that table, and D and trimming were inferred from the DNA. The sample shows 65,000 to 75,000 clones, about 83% of them seen only once. The CDR3 loop spans 17 amino acids. Unmatched junction bases numbered 3, after V lost 5 bases and J lost 0 bases. Germline V gene sequence: CDR1 LNHDA, CDR2 SQIVND (reference sequence). Sequencing was performed on peripheral blood. V usage is TRBV19 and J usage is TRBJ2-4, with 14 bases aligning to TRBD2. The origin of this receptor is a man aged 80 or over with acute or convalescent COVID-19. CDR3 protein: CASSDGTSGRAKNIQYF. The DNA for the CDR3 is TGTGCCAGTAGTGACGGGACTAGCGGGAGAGCCAAAAACATTCAGTACTTC.